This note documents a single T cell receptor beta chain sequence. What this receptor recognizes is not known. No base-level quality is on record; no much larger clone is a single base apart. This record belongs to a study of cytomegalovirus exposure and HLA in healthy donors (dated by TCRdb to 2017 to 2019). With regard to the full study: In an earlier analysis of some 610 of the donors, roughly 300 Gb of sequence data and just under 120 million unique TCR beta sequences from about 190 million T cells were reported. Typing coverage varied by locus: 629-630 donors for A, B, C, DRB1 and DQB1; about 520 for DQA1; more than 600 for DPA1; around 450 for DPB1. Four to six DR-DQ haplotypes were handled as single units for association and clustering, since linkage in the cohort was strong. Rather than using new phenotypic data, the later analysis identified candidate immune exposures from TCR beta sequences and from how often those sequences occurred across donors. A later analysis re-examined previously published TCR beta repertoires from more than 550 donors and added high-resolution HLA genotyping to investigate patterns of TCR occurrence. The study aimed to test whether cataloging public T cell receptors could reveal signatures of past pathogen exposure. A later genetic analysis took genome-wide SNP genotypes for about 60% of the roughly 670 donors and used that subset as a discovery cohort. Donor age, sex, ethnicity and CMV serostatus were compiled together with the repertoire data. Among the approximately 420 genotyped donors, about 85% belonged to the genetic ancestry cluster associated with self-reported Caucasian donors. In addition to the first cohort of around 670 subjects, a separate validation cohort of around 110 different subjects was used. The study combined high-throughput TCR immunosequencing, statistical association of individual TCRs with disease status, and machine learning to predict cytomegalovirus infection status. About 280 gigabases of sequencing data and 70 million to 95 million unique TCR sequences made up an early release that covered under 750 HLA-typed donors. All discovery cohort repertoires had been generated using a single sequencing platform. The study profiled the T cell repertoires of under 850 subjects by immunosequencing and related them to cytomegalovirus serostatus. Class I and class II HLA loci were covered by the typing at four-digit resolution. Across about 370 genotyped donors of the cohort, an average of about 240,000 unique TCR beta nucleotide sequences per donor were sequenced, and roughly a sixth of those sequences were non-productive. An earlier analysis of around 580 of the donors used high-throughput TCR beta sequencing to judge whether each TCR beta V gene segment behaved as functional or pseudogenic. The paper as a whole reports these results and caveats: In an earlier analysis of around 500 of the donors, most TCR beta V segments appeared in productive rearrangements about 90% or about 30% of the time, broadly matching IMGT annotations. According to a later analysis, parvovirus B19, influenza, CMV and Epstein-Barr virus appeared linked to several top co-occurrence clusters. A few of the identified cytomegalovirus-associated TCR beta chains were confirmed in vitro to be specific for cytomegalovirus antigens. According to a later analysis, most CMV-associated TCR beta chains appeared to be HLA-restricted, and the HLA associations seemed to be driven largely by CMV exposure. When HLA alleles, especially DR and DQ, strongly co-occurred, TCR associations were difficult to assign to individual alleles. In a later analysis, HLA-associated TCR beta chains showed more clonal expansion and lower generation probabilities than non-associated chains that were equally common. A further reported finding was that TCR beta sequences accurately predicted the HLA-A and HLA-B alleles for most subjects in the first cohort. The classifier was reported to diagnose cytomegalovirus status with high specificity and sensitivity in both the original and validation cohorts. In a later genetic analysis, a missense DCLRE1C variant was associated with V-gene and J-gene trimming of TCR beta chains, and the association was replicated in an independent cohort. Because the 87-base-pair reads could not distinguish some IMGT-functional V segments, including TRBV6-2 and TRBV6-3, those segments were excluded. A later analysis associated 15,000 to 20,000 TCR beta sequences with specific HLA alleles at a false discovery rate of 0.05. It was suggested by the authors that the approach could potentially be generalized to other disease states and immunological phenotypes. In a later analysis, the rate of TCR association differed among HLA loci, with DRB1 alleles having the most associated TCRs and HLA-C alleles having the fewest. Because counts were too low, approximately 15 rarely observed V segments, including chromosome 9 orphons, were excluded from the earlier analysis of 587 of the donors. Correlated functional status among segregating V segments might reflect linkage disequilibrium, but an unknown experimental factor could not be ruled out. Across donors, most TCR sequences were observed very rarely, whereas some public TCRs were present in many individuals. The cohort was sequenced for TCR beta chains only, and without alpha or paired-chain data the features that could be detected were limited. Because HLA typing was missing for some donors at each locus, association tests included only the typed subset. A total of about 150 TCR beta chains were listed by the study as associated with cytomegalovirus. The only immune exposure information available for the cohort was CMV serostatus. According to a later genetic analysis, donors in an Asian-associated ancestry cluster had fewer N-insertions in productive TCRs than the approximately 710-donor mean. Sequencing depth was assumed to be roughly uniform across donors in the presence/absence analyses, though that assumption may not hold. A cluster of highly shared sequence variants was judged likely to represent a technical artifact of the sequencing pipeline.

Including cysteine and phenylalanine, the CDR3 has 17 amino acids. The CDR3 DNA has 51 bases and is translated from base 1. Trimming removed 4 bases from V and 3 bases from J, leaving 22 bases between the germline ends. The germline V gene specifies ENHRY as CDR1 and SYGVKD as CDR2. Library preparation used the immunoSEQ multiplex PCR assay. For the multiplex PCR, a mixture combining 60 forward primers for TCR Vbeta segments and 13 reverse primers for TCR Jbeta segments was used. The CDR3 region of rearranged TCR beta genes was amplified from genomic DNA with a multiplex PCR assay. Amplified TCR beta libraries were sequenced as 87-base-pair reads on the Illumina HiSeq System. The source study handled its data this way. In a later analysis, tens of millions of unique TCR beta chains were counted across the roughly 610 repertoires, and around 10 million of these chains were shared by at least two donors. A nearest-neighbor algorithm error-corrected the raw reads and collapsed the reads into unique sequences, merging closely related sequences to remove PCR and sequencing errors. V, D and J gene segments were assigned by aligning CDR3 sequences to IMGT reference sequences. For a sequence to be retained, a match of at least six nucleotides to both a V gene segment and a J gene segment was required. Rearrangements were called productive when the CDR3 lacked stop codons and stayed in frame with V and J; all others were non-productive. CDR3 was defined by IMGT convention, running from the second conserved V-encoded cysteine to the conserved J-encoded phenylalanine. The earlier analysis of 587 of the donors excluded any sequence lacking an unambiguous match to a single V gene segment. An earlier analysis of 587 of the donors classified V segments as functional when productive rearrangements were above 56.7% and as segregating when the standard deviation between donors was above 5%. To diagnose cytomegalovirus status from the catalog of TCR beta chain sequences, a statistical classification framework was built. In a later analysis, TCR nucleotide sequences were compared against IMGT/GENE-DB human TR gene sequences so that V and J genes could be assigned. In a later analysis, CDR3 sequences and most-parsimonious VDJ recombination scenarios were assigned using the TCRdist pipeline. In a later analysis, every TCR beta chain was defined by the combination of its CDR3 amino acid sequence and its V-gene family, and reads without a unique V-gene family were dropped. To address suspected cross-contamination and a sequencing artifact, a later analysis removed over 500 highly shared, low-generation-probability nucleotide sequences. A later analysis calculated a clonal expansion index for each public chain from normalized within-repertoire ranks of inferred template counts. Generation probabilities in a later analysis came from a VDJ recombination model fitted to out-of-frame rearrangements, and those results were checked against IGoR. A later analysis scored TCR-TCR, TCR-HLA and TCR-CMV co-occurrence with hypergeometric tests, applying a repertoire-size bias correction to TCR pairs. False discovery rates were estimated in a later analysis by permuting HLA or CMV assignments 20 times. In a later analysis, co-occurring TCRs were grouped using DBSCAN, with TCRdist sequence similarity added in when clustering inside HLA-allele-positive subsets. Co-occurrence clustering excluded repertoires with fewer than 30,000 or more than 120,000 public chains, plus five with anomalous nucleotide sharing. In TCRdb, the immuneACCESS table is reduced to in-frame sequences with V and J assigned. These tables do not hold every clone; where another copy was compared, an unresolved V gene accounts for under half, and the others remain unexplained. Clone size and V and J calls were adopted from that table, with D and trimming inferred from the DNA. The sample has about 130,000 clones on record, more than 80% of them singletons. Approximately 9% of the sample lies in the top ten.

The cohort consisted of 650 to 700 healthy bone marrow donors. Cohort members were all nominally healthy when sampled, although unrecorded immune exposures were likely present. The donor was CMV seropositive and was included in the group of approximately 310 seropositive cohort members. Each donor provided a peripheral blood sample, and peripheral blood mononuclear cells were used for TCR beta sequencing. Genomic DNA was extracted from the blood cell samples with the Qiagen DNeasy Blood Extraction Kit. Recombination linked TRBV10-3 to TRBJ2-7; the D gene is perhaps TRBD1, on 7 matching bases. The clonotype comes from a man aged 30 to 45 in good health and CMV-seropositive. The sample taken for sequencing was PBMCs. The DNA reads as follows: TGTGCCATCAGTGGCGGGGCCCCGACAGGGCGCGGCTACGAGCAGTACTTC. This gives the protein CAISGGAPTGRGYEQYF.